Listed below are T cell receptor beta chains from one sample, sequenced in a study of cytomegalovirus exposure and HLA in healthy donors. The data were produced by immunoSEQ multiplex PCR, yet TCRdb's version contains in-frame clones alone and is incomplete. The repertoire has approximately 100,000 clones, around nine tenths of them found once; the top ten carry approximately 2%. The sample taken for sequencing was PBMCs. Receptors originate from a woman younger than 30 in good health and CMV-seronegative. CDR3s include the opening cysteine and the closing phenylalanine or tryptophan. The D gene is left open where the match is weak. Clone size, where shown, is once, few, many, or a class for clones that have expanded.

NA,NA,TRBV9,TRBJ2-1,CASSVREYNEQFF,TGTGCCAGCAGCGTACGAGAGTACAATGAGCAGTTCTTC
few,NA,TRBV5-4,TRBJ1-2,CASSLEGLPYTF,TGTGCCAGCAGCTTGGAGGGACTTCCCTACACCTTC
NA,TRBD1,TRBV19,TRBJ1-5,CASSIPGGYQPQHF,TGTGCCAGTAGTATCCCAGGGGGCTACCAGCCCCAGCATTTT
NA,NA,TRBV5-1,TRBJ2-3,CASSLTPVGVDTQYF,TGCGCCAGCAGCTTGACCCCCGTCGGGGTCGATACGCAGTATTTT
NA,NA,TRBV28,TRBJ2-7,CASSLGQGYEQYF,TGTGCCAGCAGTTTAGGGCAGGGCTACGAGCAGTACTTC
NA,NA,TRBV2,TRBJ1-3,CASVRDRLGGNTIYF,TGTGCCAGCGTCCGGGATCGGCTCGGGGGAAACACCATATATTTT
NA,TRBD1,TRBV6-1,TRBJ2-7,CASSDQDRGGYEQYF,TGTGCCAGCAGTGACCAGGACAGGGGAGGCTACGAGCAGTACTTC
NA,TRBD1,TRBV4-3,TRBJ2-5,CASSYQGAQETQYF,TGCGCCAGCAGCTACCAGGGGGCCCAAGAGACCCAGTACTTC
NA,TRBD1,TRBV14,TRBJ2-1,CASSQEERTGSNEQFF,TGTGCCAGCAGCCAAGAAGAAAGGACAGGCTCAAATGAGCAGTTCTTC
NA,NA,TRBV27,TRBJ2-1,CASRTFSPYNEQFF,TGTGCCAGCCGGACTTTTAGCCCCTACAATGAGCAGTTCTTC
once,TRBD1,TRBV28,TRBJ1-2,CASSLWTGGYTF,TGTGCCAGCAGTCTTTGGACAGGCGGCTACACCTTC
NA,TRBD1,TRBV29-1,TRBJ1-1,CSPNRGSTEAFF,TGCAGCCCGAACAGGGGTTCGACTGAAGCTTTCTTT
NA,NA,TRBV6-1,TRBJ2-7,CASSEFRGSYEQYF,TGTGCCAGCAGTGAATTCAGGGGCTCCTACGAGCAGTACTTC
NA,NA,TRBV4-1,TRBJ2-5,CASSPPQGETQYF,TGCGCCAGCAGCCCCCCCCAGGGAGAGACCCAGTACTTC
few,TRBD2,TRBV6-5,TRBJ2-5,CASSLSGAGIETQYF,TGTGCCAGCAGTCTTAGCGGGGCGGGTATAGAAACCCAGTACTTC
NA,NA,TRBV20-1,TRBJ1-2,CSAYDYGYTF,TGCAGTGCTTATGACTATGGCTACACCTTC
NA,NA,TRBV28,TRBJ1-2,CASSGPSDTLYGYTF,TGTGCCAGCAGTGGACCCTCGGACACATTGTATGGCTACACCTTC